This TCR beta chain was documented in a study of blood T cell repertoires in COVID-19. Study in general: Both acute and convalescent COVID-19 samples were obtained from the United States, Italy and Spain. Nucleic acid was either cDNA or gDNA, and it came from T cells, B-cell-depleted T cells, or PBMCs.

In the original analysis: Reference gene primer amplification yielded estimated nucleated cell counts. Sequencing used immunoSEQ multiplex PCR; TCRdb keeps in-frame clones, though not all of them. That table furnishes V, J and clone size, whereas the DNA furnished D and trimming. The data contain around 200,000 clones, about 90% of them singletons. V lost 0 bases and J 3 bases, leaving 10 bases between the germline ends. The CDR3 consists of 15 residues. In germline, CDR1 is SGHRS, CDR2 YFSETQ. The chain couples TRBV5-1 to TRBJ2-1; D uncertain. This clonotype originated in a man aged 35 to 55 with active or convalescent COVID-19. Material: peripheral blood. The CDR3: CASSLGGSNYNEQFF. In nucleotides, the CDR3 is TGCGCCAGCAGCTTGGGCGGCAGTAACTACAATGAGCAGTTCTTC.